A selection of T cell receptor beta chains follows, all from one sample in a study of T cells in Graves' hyperthyroidism and ophthalmopathy. In TCRdb, the multiplex PCR reads were re-called with MiXCR into one record per CDR3 protein. This table has around 760,000 distinct CDR3 sequences, 30% to 40% appearing once. The material sequenced was blood. These receptors were obtained from a woman in her thirties or forties with Graves' hyperthyroidism. Each CDR3 is given with its conserved first and last residue. The D gene is left open where the match is weak. The size of a clone is reported for some rows only, either as once, few or many, or as a class for expanded clones.

clone size	V gene	J gene	D gene	CDR3 protein	CDR3 DNA
-	TRBV7-2	TRBJ2-7	TRBD2	CASSFLTSDNSYEQYF	TGTGCCAGCAGCTTCTTGACTAGCGACAACTCCTACGAGCAGTACTTC
-	TRBV7-2	TRBJ1-5	TRBD1	CASSPRGTGSMTRDQPQHF	TGTGCCAGCAGCCCCCGGGGGACAGGATCAATGACAAGAGATCAGCCCCAGCATTTT
few	TRBV20-1	TRBJ2-5	TRBD2	CSAPRGLVKETQYF	TGCAGTGCTCCCCGGGGACTAGTAAAAGAGACCCAGTACTTC
-	TRBV7-7	TRBJ2-3	-	CASSFSGSTDTQYF	TGTGCTAGCAGTTTTAGTGGGTCCACAGATACGCAGTATTTT
-	TRBV7-9	TRBJ1-2	TRBD1	CASSPRGTGGRDGYTF	TGTGCCAGCAGCCCCCGGGGGACAGGGGGTAGGGATGGCTACACCTTC
-	TRBV7-9	TRBJ2-7	TRBD2	CASSLNSGGPRDEQYF	TGTGCCAGCAGCTTAAATAGCGGGGGGCCTCGGGACGAGCAGTACTTC
many	TRBV20-1	TRBJ1-1	-	CSASVRNTEAFF	TGCAGTGCCTCGGTCAGAAACACTGAAGCTTTCTTT
few	TRBV12-3/TRBV12-4	TRBJ1-1	TRBD1	CASSPPGQGAFEAFF	TGTGCCAGCAGTCCTCCGGGACAGGGAGCATTTGAAGCTTTCTTT
-	TRBV25-1	TRBJ1-2	-	CASSHSRGAVPYGYTF	TGTGCCAGCTCCCATTCTCGTGGGGCAGTCCCCTATGGCTACACCTTC
-	TRBV7-2	TRBJ1-5	-	CASSRELYREVNPQHF	TGCGCCAGCAGCCGGGAACTGTACAGGGAAGTTAACCCCCAGCATTTT
few	TRBV29-1	TRBJ2-2	TRBD1	CSVEWDRVTGELFF	TGCAGCGTTGAATGGGACAGGGTCACCGGGGAGCTGTTTTTT
many	TRBV25-1	TRBJ1-2	-	CASSDFAYGYTF	TGTGCCAGCAGTGATTTTGCCTATGGCTACACCTTC
many	TRBV7-6	TRBJ1-4	-	CASSPTRATNEKLFF	TGTGCCAGCAGCCCGACCCGTGCAACTAATGAAAAACTGTTTTTT
many	TRBV20-1	TRBJ2-5	-	CSAIRETQYF	TGCAGTGCTATACGAGAGACCCAGTACTTC
-	TRBV12-3/TRBV12-4	TRBJ2-5	TRBD1	CASGKVYRTGAKQETQYF	TGTGCCAGCGGTAAAGTTTACCGGACAGGGGCGAAGCAAGAGACCCAGTACTTC
few	TRBV10-1	TRBJ1-2	-	CASSPYREESYGYTF	TGCGCCAGCAGCCCCTACAGGGAGGAAAGCTATGGCTACACCTTC
few	TRBV4-3	TRBJ2-7	-	CASSHHTGPYEQYF	TGCGCCAGCAGCCACCACACGGGGCCATACGAGCAGTACTTC
many	TRBV24-1	TRBJ1-5	-	CATSDGHNQPQHF	TGTGCCACCAGTGATGGGCACAATCAGCCCCAGCATTTT
-	TRBV6-1	TRBJ2-5	-	CASERQEKGKETQYF	TGTGCCAGCGAGAGACAGGAAAAAGGGAAAGAGACCCAGTACTTC
many	TRBV9	TRBJ2-2	TRBD2	CASSVELAGGTGELFF	TGTGCCAGCAGCGTAGAATTAGCGGGGGGCACCGGGGAGCTGTTTTTT
many	TRBV10-2	TRBJ1-5	-	CASREGRNSNQPQHF	TGCGCCAGCAGGGAGGGGAGGAATAGCAATCAGCCCCAGCATTTT
few	TRBV6-5	TRBJ2-3	-	CASSSQRYTDTQYF	TGTGCCAGCAGTTCCCAGCGGTACACAGATACGCAGTATTTT
-	TRBV19	TRBJ1-1	-	CASSIDNGVRVGPKAFF	TGTGCCAGTAGTATAGATAACGGCGTCAGGGTGGGTCCAAAAGCTTTCTTT
-	TRBV7-2	TRBJ1-2	-	CASSPKGGAVGYTF	TGTGCCAGCAGCCCCAAGGGGGGCGCGGTTGGCTACACCTTC
few	TRBV5-4	TRBJ2-7	TRBD1	CASSGAGTGDYEQYF	TGTGCCAGCAGCGGCGCCGGGACAGGGGATTACGAGCAGTACTTC
many	TRBV7-2	TRBJ2-7	-	CASSPPGGSEPYEQYF	TGTGCCAGCAGTCCACCCGGGGGTAGCGAACCCTACGAGCAGTACTTC
-	TRBV7-9	TRBJ1-2	TRBD1	CASSQVHGQGDYGYTF	TGTGCCAGCAGCCAAGTACACGGACAGGGGGACTATGGCTACACCTTC
many	TRBV29-1	TRBJ2-5	-	CSVEDPVPNSQETQYF	TGCAGCGTTGAAGATCCAGTACCTAACTCCCAAGAGACCCAGTACTTC
many	TRBV12-3/TRBV12-4	TRBJ1-5	-	CASRDNNQPQHF	TGTGCCAGTCGGGACAACAATCAGCCCCAGCATTTT
many	TRBV5-1	TRBJ1-1	TRBD1	CASSLGTGVNTEAFF	TGTGCCAGCAGCTTAGGGACAGGGGTTAACACTGAAGCTTTCTTT
-	TRBV7-9	TRBJ1-3	-	CASSQGGETGNTIYF	TGTGCCAGCAGCCAAGGGGGGGAGACTGGAAACACCATATATTTT
-	TRBV5-1	TRBJ2-2	TRBD1	CASMEGTGNTGELFF	TGCGCCAGCATGGAGGGGACAGGGAACACCGGGGAGCTGTTTTTT